The rows below give T cell receptor beta chains drawn from one sample of a study of shared clonotypes between healthy human individuals. The method was immunoSEQ multiplex PCR; TCRdb's version includes in-frame clones alone and lacks a portion of them. The data show about 480,000 clones, over 75% seen once. Input material: PBMCs. All receptors derive from a woman in her 40s in good health. Some clones in this sample may be carry-over from other donors' samples. CDR3s include the opening cysteine and the closing phenylalanine or tryptophan. The order of the fields is clone size, V gene, J gene, D gene, CDR3 protein, CDR3 DNA. D genes are given only for firm matches. Where a row states a size, it is once, few, many or the class of an expanded clone; other rows omit it.

>-|TRBV5-4|TRBJ2-7|-
CASSLTGAYEQYF
TGTGCCAGCAGCTTGACAGGAGCCTACGAGCAGTACTTC
>-|TRBV9|TRBJ1-2|-
CASSVVDGDGYTF
TGTGCCAGCAGCGTAGTAGATGGGGATGGCTACACCTTC
>-|TRBV4-1|TRBJ1-5|-
CASSQEVGRSNQPQHF
TGCGCCAGCAGCCAAGAGGTGGGACGTAGCAATCAGCCCCAGCATTTT
>-|TRBV30|TRBJ1-1|TRBD1
CAWSWRGQNTEAFF
TGTGCCTGGAGCTGGAGGGGGCAGAACACTGAAGCTTTCTTT
>-|TRBV28|TRBJ2-1|TRBD1
CASSSLIRGTGTGPFSAYNEQFF
TGTGCCAGCAGTTCGTTAATACGTGGCACCGGGACAGGGCCCTTTTCCGCCTACAATGAGCAGTTCTTC
>once|TRBV4-3|TRBJ1-5|TRBD1
CASSHGTGNQPQHF
TGCGCCAGCAGCCATGGGACAGGGAATCAGCCCCAGCATTTT
>-|TRBV30|TRBJ2-5|-
CAWRPTLRVMETQYF
TGTGCCTGGAGGCCGACTCTGCGGGTGATGGAGACCCAGTACTTC
>many|TRBV5-1|TRBJ2-7|TRBD2
CASRGTSGRSYEQYF
TGCGCCAGCAGGGGAACTAGCGGGAGGTCCTACGAGCAGTACTTC
>-|TRBV27|TRBJ2-6|-
CASSLRGANVLTF
TGTGCCAGCAGTTTAAGGGGGGCCAACGTCCTGACTTTC
>many|TRBV2|TRBJ1-2|-
CASTQRGDYGYTF
TGTGCCAGCACCCAGCGGGGTGACTATGGCTACACCTTC
>-|TRBV5-4|TRBJ2-7|-
CASSLPGGSSSYEQYF
TGTGCCAGCAGCTTGCCCGGGGGCAGCAGCTCCTACGAGCAGTACTTC
>-|TRBV27|TRBJ2-2|TRBD1
CASSFAGTANTGELFF
TGTGCCAGCAGTTTTGCCGGGACAGCGAACACCGGGGAGCTGTTTTTT
>-|TRBV5-6|TRBJ2-5|-
CASSLALAGKETQYF
TGTGCCAGCAGCTTGGCCCTCGCGGGGAAAGAGACCCAGTACTTC
>-|TRBV10-3|TRBJ2-7|TRBD1
CAEHPGDRDCYEQYF
TGTGCCGAACACCCTGGTGACAGGGATTGCTACGAGCAGTACTTC
>once|TRBV5-8|TRBJ2-5|-
CASSLAGGYQETQYF
TGTGCCAGCAGCTTGGCAGGGGGGTACCAAGAGACCCAGTACTTC
>-|TRBV18|TRBJ1-1|TRBD1
CASSNRGTNTEAFF
TGTGCCAGCTCGAACAGGGGAACGAACACTGAAGCTTTCTTT
>-|TRBV10-3|TRBJ2-7|-
CAISESGRASYEQYF
TGTGCCATCAGTGAGTCGGGAAGGGCATCCTACGAGCAGTACTTC
>-|TRBV7-2|TRBJ1-1|-
CASSLGSPTEAFF
TGTGCCAGCAGCTTAGGGTCCCCCACTGAAGCTTTCTTT
>-|TRBV6-1|TRBJ2-6|-
CASGTRVSGANVLTF
TGTGCCAGCGGGACGCGTGTCTCTGGGGCCAACGTCCTGACTTTC
>-|TRBV19|TRBJ2-2|TRBD2
CASSKAGVSGELFF
TGTGCCAGTAGTAAGGCGGGAGTTTCCGGGGAGCTGTTTTTT
>-|TRBV19|TRBJ2-1|TRBD2
CASSIEGWEGQNEQFF
TGTGCCAGTAGTATCGAGGGGTGGGAGGGCCAGAATGAGCAGTTCTTC
>-|TRBV11-1|TRBJ2-2|TRBD1
CASSQDRAATGELFF
TGTGCCAGCAGCCAGGACAGGGCGGCCACCGGGGAGCTGTTTTTT
>-|TRBV5-1|TRBJ2-7|-
CASSSSGTVYEQYF
TGCGCCAGCAGCTCATCCGGGACGGTATACGAGCAGTACTTC
>-|TRBV6-6|TRBJ1-4|-
CASTLRAGNEKLFF
TGTGCCAGCACCCTGCGGGCGGGCAATGAAAAACTGTTTTTT
>once|TRBV7-2|TRBJ2-7|-
CASSLDSTSSYEQYF
TGTGCCAGCAGCCTCGACAGTACATCCTCCTACGAGCAGTACTTC
>-|TRBV6-6|TRBJ1-1|-
CASSTREGGNTEAFF
TGTGCCAGCAGTACGAGGGAGGGAGGGAACACTGAAGCTTTCTTT
>-|TRBV28|TRBJ2-5|-
CASRPTGQETQYF
TGTGCCAGCAGACCGACAGGCCAAGAGACCCAGTACTTC
>-|TRBV7-2|TRBJ1-5|TRBD1
CASSTRQGGQPQHF
TGTGCCAGCAGCACCCGACAGGGTGGCCAGCCCCAGCATTTT
>once|TRBV5-1|TRBJ1-1|-
CASSSSSLNTEAFF
TGCGCCAGCAGCTCTTCTTCATTGAACACTGAAGCTTTCTTT
>-|TRBV10-3|TRBJ1-5|TRBD1
CAISEGQGEFEPQHF
TGTGCCATCAGTGAAGGCCAGGGGGAATTTGAGCCCCAGCATTTT
>few|TRBV5-4|TRBJ1-1|-
CASSFKQGQYTEAFF
TGTGCCAGCAGCTTTAAACAGGGACAATACACTGAAGCTTTCTTT
>-|TRBV29-1|TRBJ2-7|TRBD1
CSVGGQGDEQYF
TGCAGCGTTGGGGGACAGGGGGACGAGCAGTACTTC
>-|TRBV30|TRBJ1-4|TRBD1
CAWGQVRSEKLFF
TGTGCCTGGGGACAGGTGCGAAGTGAAAAACTGTTTTTT
>-|TRBV10-3|TRBJ2-7|TRBD1
CAISPGQGAYEQYF
TGTGCCATCAGTCCGGGACAGGGGGCCTACGAGCAGTACTTC
>-|TRBV18|TRBJ2-5|TRBD2
CASSPPGLAGGKETQYF
TGTGCCAGCTCACCACCGGGCCTGGCGGGAGGAAAGGAGACCCAGTACTTC
>-|TRBV5-1|TRBJ1-3|-
CASSLGSSGNTIYF
TGCGCCAGCAGCTTGGGGAGCTCTGGAAACACCATATATTTT
>-|TRBV18|TRBJ1-2|-
CASSPSGVYGYTF
TGTGCCAGCTCACCGTCCGGTGTCTATGGCTACACCTTC
>-|TRBV10-2|TRBJ2-2|TRBD1
CASSESTGATGELFF
TGCGCCAGCAGTGAGTCCACAGGGGCCACCGGGGAGCTGTTTTTT
>-|TRBV2|TRBJ2-5|-
CASSEAGRTGPETQYF
TGTGCCAGCAGTGAAGCTGGTAGGACGGGGCCCGAGACCCAGTACTTC
>-|TRBV28|TRBJ2-7|TRBD1
CASSLPTGQSYEQYF
TGTGCCAGCAGTTTACCCACGGGACAGAGCTACGAGCAGTACTTC
>-|TRBV6-5|TRBJ2-3|-
CASSPKGGTQYF
TGTGCCAGCAGTCCCAAGGGGGGTACGCAGTATTTT
>once|TRBV5-1|TRBJ2-4|-
CASSPGPQAKNIQYF
TGCGCCAGCAGCCCCGGACCGCAGGCCAAAAACATTCAGTACTTC
>-|TRBV4-1|TRBJ2-1|-
CASSHLREYNEQFF
TGCGCCAGCAGCCACCTTCGGGAATACAATGAGCAGTTCTTC
>-|TRBV5-4|TRBJ2-1|TRBD2
CASSSWTSGRGNEQFF
TGTGCCAGCAGCTCCTGGACTAGCGGGAGAGGTAATGAGCAGTTCTTC
>-|TRBV5-1|TRBJ2-7|-
CASSLGGIETHEQYF
TGCGCCAGCAGCCTTGGGGGGATTGAAACGCACGAGCAGTACTTC
>-|TRBV5-6|TRBJ2-3|TRBD1
CASSFLYRGISTDTQYF
TGTGCCAGCAGCTTCCTCTACAGGGGTATAAGCACAGATACGCAGTATTTT
>-|TRBV7-2|TRBJ1-5|-
CASSLAYSNQPQHF
TGTGCCAGCAGCTTGGCCTATAGCAATCAGCCCCAGCATTTT
>once|TRBV9|TRBJ2-1|-
CASSVGGRGKAHEQFF
TGTGCCAGCAGCGTAGGGGGTAGGGGAAAGGCCCATGAGCAGTTCTTC